This entry lists 2 T cell receptor beta chains sequenced from one sample in a study of control samples from healthy donors and cancer patients. Profiling relied on immunoSEQ multiplex PCR, and the TCRdb table lists in-frame clones only, not all of them. The sample gives about 230,000 clones, more than 65% of which show up once; 13% is in the top ten. The specimen sequenced was PBMCs. Receptor source: a woman in her sixties with lung cancer.

The chain employs TRBV7-9 and TRBJ1-6; D may be TRBD1 (6 bases). This CDR3 region has 16 residues. V lost 4 bases and J lost 5, with 15 bases in between. Germline CDR1 SEHNR, CDR2 FQNEAQ (reference sequence). CDR3 loop: CASSSRGGGNNSPLHF. The CDR3 DNA follows: TGTGCCAGCAGCTCTAGGGGAGGGGGGAATAATTCACCCCTCCACTTT.

CDR3 DNA sequence: TGTGCCAGCAGCGTCGGACAGGGAGGCACTGAAGCTTTCTTT. Residues: CASSVGQGGTEAFF. This chain joins TRBV11-2 and TRBJ1-1; 8 bases fit TRBD1. CDR1 SGHAT and CDR2 FQNNGV come from the germline V gene. The CDR3 loop spans 14 amino acids. Trimming took 5 bases from V and 4 from J; bases not matched to a gene: 6.